The entry that follows covers one T cell receptor beta chain sequence. The antigen is unknown. Trimming left V 2 bases short and J 5 bases short, with 13 bases between. Germline V gene lookup returns CDR1 SGHDT and CDR2 YYEEEE. The CDR3 covers 14 residues. This sample is drawn from a study of graft-versus-host responses after intestinal transplantation. General study findings and limits: Association was observed between peak circulating GvH clone levels and early post-transplant HvG declines. Graft-versus-host to host-versus-graft clonal ratios in allografts were high in patients with graft-donor T cell macrochimerism.

This table comes from immunoSEQ multiplex PCR, and its TCRdb copy is limited to in-frame clones, with some not included. This sample has about 81,000 clones, with roughly 91% found just once. The clonotype comes from a human donor who received an intestinal transplant. Sample: unstimulated CD4+ T cells sorted from spleen or lymph node cells, taken before intestinal transplant. V and J are TRBV5-6 and TRBJ1-1; D perhaps matches TRBD1 (5 bases). The CDR3 here is CASSFGGGNTEAFF. The CDR3 region has the DNA TGTGCCAGCAGCTTCGGCGGGGGGAATACTGAAGCTTTCTTT.